Below are 26 T cell receptor beta chains sequenced from a single sample in a study of blood T cells in healthy people across ages. A second PCR, run for about 7 to 11 cycles, used a sample-barcoded 5' primer plus a J-beta primer mix. Via MiXCR, TCRdb re-called the 5' RACE reads, giving one row per CDR3 protein. This sample has some 1.5 million distinct CDR3 sequences; about 30% occur once, and the top ten carry 7.7%. Material for sequencing was blood. These receptors all come from a woman in her twenties or thirties in good health.

The chain is built from TRBV20-1 and TRBJ2-6; 9 positions match TRBD1. Germline V lookup: CDR1 DFQATT, CDR2 SNEGSKA (reference sequence). This CDR3 contains 16 residues. The CDR3 DNA reads as TGCGGGGCACCGGGACAGGGTAGCTCTGGGGCCAACGTCCTGACTTTC. Encoded protein: CGAPGQGSSGANVLTF.

Of note for this clonotype: This may be a read error: a much more frequent sequence differs by one nucleotide. The chain joins TRBV20-1 to TRBJ2-1; D call uncertain. The CDR3 is 10 amino acids. Germline V lookup: CDR1 DFQATT, CDR2 SNEGSKA (reference sequence). Trimming pared 8 bases from V and 8 bases from J, leaving 10 bases between. The CDR3 reads CSTYPDEQFF. CDR3 nucleotides: TGCAGTACCTACCCCGATGAGCAGTTCTTC.

There are a few counts of this clonotype. The rearrangement uses TRBV2 and TRBJ1-5, with 12 bases fitting TRBD1. CDR3 length: 14 amino acids. The V gene's germline CDR1 is SNHLY and CDR2 FYNNEI. J lost 8 bases, V lost 5 bases, and 4 bases had no gene match. CDR3 sequence (DNA): TGTGCCAGCAGTCGGGACAGGGGGCGCGAGCCCCAGCATTTT. Protein sequence: CASSRDRGREPQHF.

The chain has TRBV6-9 and TRBJ2-1, with D hard to call. The CDR3 runs to 12 residues. V was shortened by 1 base and J by 14 bases, with 12 bases between the two germline ends. The germline V gene encodes CDR1 MNHGY and CDR2 SVAAGI. CDR3 DNA sequence: TGTGCCAGCAGTTATTATGGCAGAGAGGAGTTCTTC. Its translation: CASSYYGREEFF.

To note about this clonotype: Since no conserved phenylalanine or tryptophan closes the CDR3, a read error is the likely cause. V is TRBV29-1 and J is TRBJ1-1, with 7 bases fitting TRBD1. This CDR3 contains 12 residues. The V and J ends lost 3 bases and 5 bases, in that order; junction bases with no gene match: 3. Germline V CDR1 and CDR2: SQVTM, ANQGSEA. The CDR3 nucleotides read TGCAGCGTTGACAGGGGGGGGACTGAAGCTTTCTTG. This encodes CSVDRGGTEAFL.

The chain has TRBV5-5 and TRBJ1-1; 9 nucleotides match TRBD1. This CDR3 is built from 15 residues. V shed 4 bases, J shed 2 bases, and the junction held 6 bases outside the gene matches. Germline V gives CDR1 SGHKS, CDR2 YYEKEE (reference sequence). Here the CDR3 reads CASSRTGVENTEAFF. The CDR3 DNA follows: TGTGCCAGCAGCAGGACAGGGGTTGAAAACACTGAAGCTTTCTTT.

This clonotype was seen at least ten times. The chain has TRBV20-1 and TRBJ2-1; 10 nucleotides agree with TRBD2. CDR3 size: 16 residues. CDR1 and CDR2 from the germline V gene are DFQATT and SNEGSKA (reference sequence). V shed 5 bases and J 9 bases; nucleotides not matched to a gene: 16. CDR3 nucleotides: TGCAGTGCTCCCTCTCCCGGGACTAGCGTGGGAGGTGAGCAGTTCTTC. Amino acids: CSAPSPGTSVGGEQFF.

This CDR3 reads CASSLVGRGARIGHEQYF. CDR3 DNA sequence: TGTGCCAGCAGCTTAGTTGGGCGGGGGGCCCGGATAGGGCACGAGCAGTACTTC. V usage is TRBV7-2 and J usage is TRBJ2-4; 8 nucleotides match TRBD2. Near its end, the DNA agrees better with TRBJ2-7, so the J call may be wrong. Germline V gives CDR1 SGHTA, CDR2 FQGNSA. This CDR3 spans 18 amino acids.

This chain links TRBV18 with TRBJ1-4; possibly TRBD1 for D (5 bases). Germline V gene data show CDR1 as KGHSH and CDR2 as LQKENI. Trimming shortened V by 4 bases and J by 4 bases, and 16 bases separated the two germline ends. This CDR3 region has 16 residues. This CDR3 reads CASSLYEVGGNEKLFF. The DNA of the CDR3 is TGTGCCAGCTCACTCTACGAAGTCGGGGGTAATGAAAAACTGTTTTTT.

V usage is TRBV27 and J usage is TRBJ1-5, with 10 bases fitting TRBD1. The CDR3 sequence is 15 residues long. CDR1 is MNHEY, CDR2 SMNVEV, per germline (reference sequence). After removal of 8 bases from V and 4 bases from J, the junction contained 8 bases not matched to a gene. The CDR3 region has the DNA TGTGCCAGCGGAAGCCAGGGACAGGGGAATCAGCCCCAGCATTTT. Protein sequence: CASGSQGQGNQPQHF.

Regarding this clonotype: This clone may be a read error of a much larger clone one base away. The chain has TRBV29-1 and TRBJ2-5; 8 nucleotides align to TRBD2. The V gene's germline CDR1 is SQVTM and CDR2 ANQGSEA. Losses at the gene ends were 8 bases for V and 5 bases for J; bases not matched to a gene: 10. The CDR3 totals 13 residues. The CDR3 nucleotides read TGCAGCTGCAGCGGGGGTCCGTCGGAGACCCAGTACTTC. It codes for CSCSGGPSETQYF.

This clonotype was found many times. This chain uses TRBV20-1 with TRBJ2-1; 13 bases fit TRBD2. V lost 3 bases and J lost 2; bases outside the gene matches: 4. This CDR3 has 16 residues. Germline CDR1 is DFQATT and CDR2 is SNEGSKA (reference sequence). The CDR3 is CSASRLAGGTYNEQFF. As DNA, the CDR3 is TGCAGTGCTAGCCGACTAGCGGGGGGAACCTACAATGAGCAGTTCTTC.

Only a few counts were recorded for this clonotype. The gene calls are TRBV12-3 or TRBV12-4 and TRBJ1-2, with D uncertain. The CDR3 is 14 amino acids. V lost 6 bases, J lost 8 bases, and 19 bases lay in between. This CDR3 reads CASRHTRGVGGYTF. DNA of the CDR3: TGTGCCAGCAGACACACCCGGGGTGTAGGGGGCTACACCTTC.

About this clonotype: At one of its ends the junction is not consistent with the germline gene, which may arise from a read error. The chain uses TRBV5-1 and TRBJ2-3; TRBD1 matches 9 bases. The germline gives CDR1 SGHRS, CDR2 YFSETQ. The CDR3 runs to 16 residues. The CDR3 region is CTSSLTTGGGADTQYF. For the CDR3, the DNA is TGCACCAGCAGCTTGACCACAGGGGGCGGTGCAGATACGCAGTATTTT.

A remark on this clonotype: Given a much more abundant clone one base away, this may be a read error. The chain carries TRBV10-3 and TRBJ2-1; TRBD2 agrees at 14 bases. CDR1 and CDR2 (germline): ENHRY, SYGVKD. Germline trimming cut 4 bases from V and 8 bases from J; bases unmatched to any gene: 1. The CDR3 has 14 amino acids. CDR3 bases: TGTGCCATCAGTGGGGGACTAGCGGGAGATGAGCAGTTCTTC. Translating it yields CAISGGLAGDEQFF.

CDR3 loop: CSARPSTGANYGYTF. As DNA, the CDR3 is TGCAGTGCTAGACCCTCAACGGGAGCTAACTATGGCTACACCTTC. The chain employs TRBV20-1 and TRBJ1-2; no clear D gene. The length of the CDR3 is 15 residues. V shed 2 bases and J shed 0 bases, with 13 bases lying between them. CDR1 is DFQATT and CDR2 is SNEGSKA in the germline V gene (reference sequence).

J is TRBJ1-1 and V is TRBV5-1; 11 bases fit TRBD1. The germline V gene has CDR1 SGHRS and CDR2 YFSETQ. V was pared by 3 bases and J by 1 base, with 11 bases of the junction left unmatched. CDR3 length: 18 amino acids. The CDR3 DNA follows: TGCGCCAGCAGCTCCTTCGGACAGGGGGCGCAGAGGAACACTGAAGCTTTCTTT. Translation gives CASSSFGQGAQRNTEAFF.

In its sample, this clonotype was seen a few times. At one boundary the junction diverges from the germline segment, which might be a read error. V gene TRBV6-2 or TRBV6-3 combines with J gene TRBJ1-5, with no clear D. The CDR3 totals 16 residues. Germline V lookup: CDR1 MNHEY, CDR2 SVGEGT. CDR3 region: CAGSYSPDYSNQPQHF. DNA for the CDR3: TGTGCCGGCAGTTACTCCCCAGACTATAGCAATCAGCCCCAGCATTTT.

About this clonotype itself: Since a much larger clone is just one base distant, this may be a read error. The gene calls are TRBV4-3 and TRBJ1-2; D gene ambiguous. This CDR3 region has 15 residues. Germline-derived CDR1 and CDR2 are LGHNA and YSLEER. The CDR3 DNA reads as TGCACCAGCAGCCAAGATCAAGCGTCAAACTATGGCTACACCTTC. This encodes CTSSQDQASNYGYTF.

A single count supports this clonotype. The J gene is TRBJ1-2, the V gene TRBV20-1, with D maybe TRBD1 (5 bases). Germline CDR1 and CDR2: DFQATT and SNEGSKA (reference sequence). The CDR3 contains 13 residues. Trimming shortened V by 0 bases and J by 8 bases, and 13 bases separated the two germline ends. CDR3 nucleotides: TGCAGTGCTAGAGATTCGCAGGGCCAAGGCTACACCTTC. This translates into CSARDSQGQGYTF.

J is TRBJ2-1 and V is TRBV4-3, with 9 bases fitting TRBD2. Germline V lookup: CDR1 LGHNA, CDR2 YSLEER. V dropped 1 base and J dropped 9; count of bases not matched to a gene: 7. The CDR3 is 15 residues long. The CDR3 sequence is CASSQGVAGAFEQFF. The DNA for the CDR3 is TGCGCCAGCAGCCAAGGGGTAGCGGGAGCCTTTGAGCAGTTCTTC.

The genes are TRBV25-1 and TRBJ1-1; D remains unclear. Germline V gives CDR1 MGHDK, CDR2 SYGVNS. The V end lost 7 bases, the J end lost 4 bases, and 13 bases lay between the germline ends. The CDR3 runs to 13 residues. The CDR3, as DNA: TGTGCCAGCAATTTCGGGGTGGGCACTGAAGCTTTCTTT. This translates into CASNFGVGTEAFF.

This chain uses TRBV12-3 or TRBV12-4 with TRBJ2-5, with D uncertain. The germline V and J ends were trimmed by 2 bases and 4 bases, with 8 bases remaining between them. The CDR3 consists of 13 residues. DNA for the CDR3: TGTGCCAGCAGTTTATTCAAAGGAGAGACCCAGTACTTC. Protein product: CASSLFKGETQYF.

This rearrangement joins TRBV5-5 to TRBJ1-3; D ambiguous. The V end lost 2 bases, the J end lost 0 bases, and 6 bases lay between the germline ends. The CDR3 runs 14 residues. Germline loops: CDR1 SGHKS, CDR2 YYEKEE (reference sequence). The CDR3 region is CASSFLLSGNTIYF. CDR3 in DNA: TGTGCCAGCAGCTTTCTCCTCTCTGGAAACACCATATATTTT.

This clonotype was recorded many times. The chain joins TRBV10-3 to TRBJ2-1; TRBD2 matches 11 bases. Looked up from germline, CDR1 is ENHRY and CDR2 is SYGVKD. The CDR3 loop spans 15 amino acids. J gave up 6 bases and V 6 bases, and 7 bases lay outside the gene matches. The CDR3 sequence: CAIRTTSGRANEQFF. The CDR3 coding sequence is TGTGCCATCAGAACAACTAGCGGGAGAGCCAATGAGCAGTTCTTC.

This clonotype was observed a handful of times. Germline is not matched at one junction end, which may reflect a read error. V and J are TRBV12-3 or TRBV12-4 and TRBJ1-1, with D tentatively TRBD1 (6 bases). CDR3 size: 15 residues. CDR3 sequence reads: CASSQSGTPNTETFF. CDR3 nucleotide sequence: TGTGCCAGCAGCCAATCCGGGACACCGAACACTGAAACTTTCTTT.